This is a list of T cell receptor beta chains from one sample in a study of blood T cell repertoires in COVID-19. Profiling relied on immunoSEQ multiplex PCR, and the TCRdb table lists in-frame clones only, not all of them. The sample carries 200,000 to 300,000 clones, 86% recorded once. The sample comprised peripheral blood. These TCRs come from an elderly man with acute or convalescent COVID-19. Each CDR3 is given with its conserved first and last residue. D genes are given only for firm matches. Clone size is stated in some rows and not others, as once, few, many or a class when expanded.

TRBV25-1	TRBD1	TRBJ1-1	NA	TGTGCCAGCAGTGAACCTACAGGGGTCACTGAAGCTTTCTTT	CASSEPTGVTEAFF
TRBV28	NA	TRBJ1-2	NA	TGTGCCAGCAGTTTAAGCGGTCCCAGTGGCTACACCTTC	CASSLSGPSGYTF
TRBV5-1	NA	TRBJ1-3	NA	TGCGCCAGCAGCCGGGACGGGGGGTCTGGAAACACCATATATTTT	CASSRDGGSGNTIYF
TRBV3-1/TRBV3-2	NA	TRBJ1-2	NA	TGTGCCAGCAGCCAAGCGACAGACTATGGCTACACCTTC	CASSQATDYGYTF
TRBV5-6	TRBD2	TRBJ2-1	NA	TGTGCCAGCAGCTCCAGGCTAGCGGGAGCTCTCAATGAGCAGTTCTTC	CASSSRLAGALNEQFF
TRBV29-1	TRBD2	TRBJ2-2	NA	TGCAGCGTTCGGACTAGAAGTCGGACCGGGGAGCTGTTTTTT	CSVRTRSRTGELFF
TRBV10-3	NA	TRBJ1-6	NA	TGTGCCATCAGGGGCCTTAATTCACCCCTCCACTTT	CAIRGLNSPLHF
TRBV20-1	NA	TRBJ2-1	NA	TGCAGTGCTGGTTACCCGGGTGAGCAGTTCTTC	CSAGYPGEQFF
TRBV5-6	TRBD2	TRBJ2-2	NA	TGTGCCAGCAGCTCCCCGGGACTACAGAACACCGGGGAGCTGTTTTTT	CASSSPGLQNTGELFF
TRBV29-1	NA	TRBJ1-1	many	TGCAGCGTTGTTTCTAGTATGGCTCTGAACACTGAAGCTTTCTTT	CSVVSSMALNTEAFF
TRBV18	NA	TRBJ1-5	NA	TGTGCCAGCTCACCCCCGGGGCAGGGAGGACATCAGCCCCAGCATTTT	CASSPPGQGGHQPQHF
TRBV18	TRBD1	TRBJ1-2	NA	TGTGCCAGCTCATCGGGACAGGGGGAGAACTATGGCTACACCTTC	CASSSGQGENYGYTF
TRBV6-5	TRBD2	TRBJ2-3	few	TGTGCCAGCAGTCTAGCGGGGAGGACAGATACGCAGTATTTT	CASSLAGRTDTQYF
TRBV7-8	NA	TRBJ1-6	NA	TGTGCCAGCAGCTTCGGGGTCGGCGCTGGTAATTCACCCCTCCACTTT	CASSFGVGAGNSPLHF
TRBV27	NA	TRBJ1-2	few	TGTGCCAGCAGTTTCCTTCAGGGGAACTATGGCTACACCTTC	CASSFLQGNYGYTF
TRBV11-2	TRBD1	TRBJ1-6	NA	TGTGCCAGCAGCCCCCAGGGGGCTTATAATTCACCCCTCCACTTT	CASSPQGAYNSPLHF
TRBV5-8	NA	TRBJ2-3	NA	TGTGCCAGCAGCGCAGGACAGATAGTCACAGATACGCAGTATTTT	CASSAGQIVTDTQYF
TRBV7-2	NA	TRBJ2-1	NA	TGTGCCAGCAGCTTTAGCGGAAGCTCCTACAATGAGCAGTTCTTC	CASSFSGSSYNEQFF
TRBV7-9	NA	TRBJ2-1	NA	TGTGCCAGCAGCTTAGGCGGGGGCCGCAGCTCCTACAATGAGCAGTTCTTC	CASSLGGGRSSYNEQFF
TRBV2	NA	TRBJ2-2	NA	TGTGCCAGCAGCCCTGGGAGAGGAAACGGGGAGCTGTTTTTT	CASSPGRGNGELFF
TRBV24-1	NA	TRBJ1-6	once	TGTGCCACCAGTGACTACCCCGAGGGGGGGAGTTCACCCCTCCACTTT	CATSDYPEGGSSPLHF
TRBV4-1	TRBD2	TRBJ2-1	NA	TGCGCCAGCCGTCTAGCGGCTGTCTCCTACAATGAGCAGTTCTTC	CASRLAAVSYNEQFF
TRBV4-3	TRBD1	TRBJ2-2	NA	TGCGCCAGCAGCCAAGTAGGGGGCCGGACCGGGGAGCTGTTTTTT	CASSQVGGRTGELFF
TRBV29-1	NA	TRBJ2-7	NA	TGCAGCGTAGCTACAGCCATCCGAGGGGGTGAGCAGTACTTC	CSVATAIRGGEQYF
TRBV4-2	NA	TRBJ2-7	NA	TGTGCCAGCAGCCCCCGGCTGGGGGGGCCGACGGGCGAGCAGTACTTC	CASSPRLGGPTGEQYF
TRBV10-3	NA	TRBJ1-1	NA	TGTGCCATCAGTGACCCGGGGGGGGCTCAGAACACTGAAGCTTTCTTT	CAISDPGGAQNTEAFF
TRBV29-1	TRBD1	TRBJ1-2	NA	TGCAGCGTCCGGGACAGGGAAAACTATGGCTACACCTTC	CSVRDRENYGYTF
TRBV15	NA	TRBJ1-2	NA	TGTGCCACCAGCAGAGACACAACCCGCTATGGCTACACCTTC	CATSRDTTRYGYTF
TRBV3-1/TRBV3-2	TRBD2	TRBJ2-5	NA	TGTGCCAGCAGCCAAGGACTTGGAGCGGGAGTCCCAGAGACCCAGTACTTC	CASSQGLGAGVPETQYF
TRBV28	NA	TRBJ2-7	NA	TGTGCCAGCAGTTATAACGGGAGAATAGGCGAGCAGTACTTC	CASSYNGRIGEQYF
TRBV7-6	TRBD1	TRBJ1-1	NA	TGTGCCAGCAGCTTAATGGGGACAGGGTTGAACACTGAAGCTTTCTTT	CASSLMGTGLNTEAFF
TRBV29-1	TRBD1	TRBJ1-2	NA	TGCAGCGTCGACGTAGACAGGGTTTCAGGCTACACCTTC	CSVDVDRVSGYTF
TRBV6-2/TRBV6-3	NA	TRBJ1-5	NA	TGTGCCAGCAGTATTCAGGGGAATCAGCCCCAGCATTTT	CASSIQGNQPQHF
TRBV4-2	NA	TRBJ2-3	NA	TGTGCCAGCAGCCAAGGCTTTGTGTGGATGACAGTGTTCATTGATACGCAGTATTTT	CASSQGFVWMTVFIDTQYF
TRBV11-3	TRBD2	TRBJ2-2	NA	TGTGCCAGCAGCTTAGATCTTTCGACTAGCGGGAACACCGGGGAGCTGTTTTTT	CASSLDLSTSGNTGELFF
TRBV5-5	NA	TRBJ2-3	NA	TGTGCCAGCAGCTTGGTGGGGGCGGGCACAGATACGCAGTATTTT	CASSLVGAGTDTQYF
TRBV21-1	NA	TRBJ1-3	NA	TGTGCCAGCAGCAAAGTGGGCGAAACCCCTGGAAACACCATATATTTT	CASSKVGETPGNTIYF
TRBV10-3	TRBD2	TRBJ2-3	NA	TGTGCCATCAGTGCAGGGACTAGCGGGGCAGATACGCAGTATTTT	CAISAGTSGADTQYF
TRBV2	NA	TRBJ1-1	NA	TGTGCCAGCAATCCGGGAGTGAACACTGAAGCTTTCTTT	CASNPGVNTEAFF
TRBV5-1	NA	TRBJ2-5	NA	TGCGCCAGCAGCTTCGGAAGCTTCGGGGTAGCAAGTCAGGAGACCCAGTACTTC	CASSFGSFGVASQETQYF
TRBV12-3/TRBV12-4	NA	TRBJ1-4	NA	TGTGCCAGCAGTTTGGGGCCTGAAAAACTGTTTTTT	CASSLGPEKLFF
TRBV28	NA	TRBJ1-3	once	TGTGCCAGCAGTTTCGCTTTCGGGGGGGCCACCATATATTTT	CASSFAFGGATIYF
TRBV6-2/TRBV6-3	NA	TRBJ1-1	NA	TGTGCCAGCAGTTCTACTCTAATGCAAGCTTTCTTT	CASSSTLMQAFF
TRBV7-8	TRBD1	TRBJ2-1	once	TGTGCCAGCAGCTCCTTTGGACAGGGGGCGCGGAATGAGCAGTTCTTC	CASSSFGQGARNEQFF
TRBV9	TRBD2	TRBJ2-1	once	TGTGCCAGCAGCGTCGGACCCCCTCGAGGACTAGCGGGAGAGGATGAGCAGTTCTTC	CASSVGPPRGLAGEDEQFF